What follows are 21 T cell receptor beta chains derived from one specimen sequenced in a study of a mutant IDH1 vaccine in newly diagnosed glioma. Time point reported: baseline, week 1 (first vaccination visit). Regarding treatment: pre-vaccination baseline after standard-of-care therapy. Assay: immunoSEQ multiplex PCR; the TCRdb copy retains only in-frame clones and omits some. The sample lists roughly 84,000 clones; roughly four fifths were seen once. The sample here was PBMCs, taken from a glioma patient treated with radiotherapy, temozolomide or both. Receptors originate from a man in his forties or fifties with glioma. Some clones in this sample may be carry-over from other donors' samples.

This clone was seen once. The chain's CDR3 is CASSTNSNQPQHF. Here the CDR3 DNA reads TGTGCCAGCAGCACAAATAGCAATCAGCCCCAGCATTTT. The chain recombines TRBV7-9 with TRBJ1-5; D ambiguous. This CDR3 is built from 13 residues. Trimming took off 5 bases at V and 0 bases at J, with 5 bases between the two ends. Germline V gene sequence: CDR1 SEHNR, CDR2 FQNEAQ (reference sequence). Drawing the rest from reference TRBV7-9 and TRBJ1-5, the complete variable domain is DTGVSQNPRHKITKRGQNVTFRCDPISEHNRLYWYRQTLGQGPEFLTYFQNEAQLEKSRLLSDRFSAERPKGSFSTLEIQRTEQGDSAMYLCASSTNSNQPQHFGDGTRLSIL.

This chain uses TRBV2 with TRBJ1-5, with D uncertain. Germline-derived CDR1 and CDR2 are SNHLY and FYNNEI. Between the trimmed V and J ends, which lost 4 bases and 2 bases, there was a span of 9 bases. CDR3 length: 14 amino acids. CDR3 nucleotides: TGTGCCAGCAGTGGCCTCGACGGCAATCAGCCCCAGCATTTT. The encoded protein is CASSGLDGNQPQHF.

This chain joins TRBV2 and TRBJ2-5, with D perhaps TRBD1 or TRBD2 (5 bases each). V was shortened by 6 bases and J by 5 bases, with 10 bases between the two germline ends. CDR3 length: 12 residues. CDR1 and CDR2 (germline): SNHLY, FYNNEI. This chain's CDR3 is CASRGDTETQYF. In nucleotides, the CDR3 is TGTGCCAGCAGGGGGGATACGGAGACCCAGTACTTC.

The genes are TRBV9 and TRBJ1-6; D gene uncertain. CDR3 length: 14 amino acids. The germline CDR1 and CDR2 sequences are SGDLS and YYNGEE. The germline V and J ends were trimmed by 3 bases and 7 bases, with 11 bases remaining between them. The CDR3: CASSGQVENSPLHF. CDR3 bases: TGTGCCAGCAGCGGACAAGTGGAGAATTCACCCCTCCACTTT.

The V call is TRBV7-2, the J call TRBJ1-2; 9 bases align to TRBD1. CDR3 length equals 13 residues. The junction had 4 bases not matched to a gene; V was cut back by 4 bases and J by 7 bases. CDR1 is SGHTA and CDR2 is FQGNSA in the germline V gene. The CDR3 loop reads CASSYRGLSGYTF. In nucleotides, the CDR3 is TGTGCCAGCAGCTACAGGGGGCTTAGTGGCTACACCTTC. Complete variable domain (other parts from reference TRBV7-2 and TRBJ1-2): GAGVSQSPSNKVTEKGKDVELRCDPISGHTALYWYRQSLGQGLEFLIYFQGNSAPDKSGLPSDRFSAERTGGSVSTLTIQRTQQEDSAVYLCASSYRGLSGYTFGSGTRLTVV.

The V gene is TRBV6-1, the J gene TRBJ2-3; 10 bases map to TRBD1. This CDR3 is 15 amino acids long. CDR1 MNHNS and CDR2 SASEGT come from the germline V gene. V lost 6 bases, J lost 4 bases, and 7 bases stayed unmatched. Here the CDR3 DNA reads TGTGCCAGCAGGGACAGGGGGTTCTTCTCAGATACGCAGTATTTT. Amino acids: CASRDRGFFSDTQYF.

The rearrangement joins TRBV29-1 to TRBJ1-1; 7 bases are a match to TRBD1. The CDR3 length is 15 residues. Germline V CDR1 and CDR2: SQVTM, ANQGSEA. Losses at the gene ends were 7 bases for V and 1 base for J; bases not matched to a gene: 12. CDR3 nucleotide sequence: TGCAGCGCCTGGACAGGTCCTTATGAGAACACTGAAGCTTTCTTT. Translation gives CSAWTGPYENTEAFF.

The V gene is TRBV9, the J gene TRBJ1-5; 9 bases fit TRBD1. The germline CDR1 and CDR2 sequences are SGDLS and YYNGEE. This CDR3 has 14 residues. V lost 2 bases to trimming and J lost 7 bases; unmatched junction nucleotides: 4. In DNA, the CDR3 is TGTGCCAGCAGCGTCGGACAGGGGAGCCAGCCCCAGCATTTT. Translated, it gives CASSVGQGSQPQHF.

This clone was seen just once. The gene calls are TRBV2 and TRBJ2-6; TRBD1 matches 7 bases. The ends lost 5 bases at V and 0 bases at J; junction bases unmatched: 7. This CDR3 is 17 amino acids long. CDR1 is SNHLY and CDR2 is FYNNEI in the germline V gene. The CDR3 sequence is CASSRGQSRSGANVLTF. The CDR3 bases are TGTGCCAGCAGTAGGGGACAGTCCCGCTCTGGGGCCAACGTCCTGACTTTC.

This clone came up a few times. The chain recombines TRBV25-1 with TRBJ1-1; D not certain. V gave up 7 bases and J gave up 0 bases, with 9 bases separating them. CDR1 is MGHDK and CDR2 is SYGVNS in the germline V gene. CDR3 length: 13 amino acids. This CDR3 reads CASKLPLNTEAFF. The CDR3 region has the DNA TGTGCCAGCAAACTACCCTTGAACACTGAAGCTTTCTTT.

The CDR3 loop reads CASSSEGTITNEKLFF. In DNA, the CDR3 is TGTGCCAGCAGCTCAGAAGGGACGATAACTAATGAAAAACTGTTTTTT. V is TRBV7-9 and J is TRBJ1-4; D perhaps matches TRBD1 (5 bases). V was clipped by 4 bases and J by 1 base, with 13 bases between them. The CDR3 totals 16 residues. The germline V gene encodes CDR1 SEHNR and CDR2 FQNEAQ (reference sequence).

This clone appeared a few times. This CDR3 is missing its conserved last phenylalanine or tryptophan, likely due to a read error. It is unclear where the CDR3 begins or ends on the DNA, so no DNA is shown, and the CDR3 is as TCRdb lists it. The J gene is TRBJ1-1, the V gene TRBV11-2; the tabulated D call, TRBD1, remains unverified against the DNA. The CDR3 sequence runs 13 residues, both termini included. Germline assignment: CDR1 SGHAT and CDR2 FQNNGV. The CDR3 loop is CASSQVQTEHSFD.

The chain is built from TRBV10-3 and TRBJ2-3; 9 bases line up with TRBD1. CDR3 length equals 15 residues. From germline, CDR1 is ENHRY and CDR2 SYGVKD. V lost 0 bases and J lost 4; bases outside the gene matches: 2. The CDR3 reads CAISESGTGPDTQYF. CDR3 in DNA: TGTGCCATCAGTGAGTCCGGGACAGGGCCAGATACGCAGTATTTT.

The chain has TRBV19 and TRBJ1-6; possible D gene TRBD1, 6 bases. V gave up 6 bases and J gave up 0 bases, with 15 bases separating them. The CDR3 is 17 residues long. Germline CDR1 LNHDA, CDR2 SQIVND (reference sequence). The CDR3 protein is CASRPGHRSSYNSPLHF. CDR3 DNA: TGTGCCAGTAGGCCGGGACACCGAAGCTCCTATAATTCACCCCTCCACTTT. Based on the CDR3 plus reference TRBV19 and TRBJ1-6, the full variable domain is DGGITQSPKYLFRKEGQNVTLSCEQNLNHDAMYWYRQDPGQGLRLIYYSQIVNDFQKGDIAEGYSVSREKKESFPLTVTSAQKNPTAFYLCASRPGHRSSYNSPLHFGNGTRLTVT.

Only a few counts were recorded for this clone. V and J are TRBV6-6 and TRBJ1-5; D call uncertain. The length of the CDR3 is 12 residues. V lost 6 bases to trimming and J lost 5 bases, with 8 bases between them. Germline CDR1 reads MNHNY; CDR2 reads SVGAGI (reference sequence). As DNA, the CDR3 is TGTGCCAGCAGCACAAGAGATCAGCCCCAGCATTTT. Protein product: CASSTRDQPQHF.

This chain joins TRBV5-6 and TRBJ1-2; D call uncertain. Trimming left V 0 bases short and J 5 bases short, with 8 bases between. The CDR3 covers 13 residues. Looked up from germline, CDR1 is SGHDT and CDR2 is YYEEEE. The CDR3 is CASSLAGIYGYTF. CDR3 coding DNA: TGTGCCAGCAGCTTGGCCGGAATTTATGGCTACACCTTC.

The CDR3 bases are TGCAGCGCCCCGGGACAGCTGAACACTGAAGCTTTCTTT. Translated: CSAPGQLNTEAFF. This chain links TRBV29-1 with TRBJ1-1; 7 positions match TRBD1. Unmatched junction bases numbered 5, after V lost 7 bases and J lost 0 bases. CDR1 SQVTM and CDR2 ANQGSEA come from the germline V gene. This CDR3 has 13 residues.

The chain employs TRBV7-9 and TRBJ2-7; weak D call: TRBD2 (6 bases). The length of the CDR3 is 13 residues. The germline gives CDR1 SEHNR, CDR2 FQNEAQ (reference sequence). The V end was cut by 5 bases, the J end by 0 bases, with 8 bases between. The CDR3 DNA follows: TGTGCCAGCAGCCGACTAGACTCCTACGAGCAGTACTTC. It translates to CASSRLDSYEQYF.

The chain joins TRBV6-5 to TRBJ1-2, with D unresolved. Trimming shortened V by 0 bases and J by 8 bases, and 10 bases separated the two germline ends. From germline, CDR1 is MNHEY and CDR2 SVGAGI. CDR3 length: 13 residues. The CDR3 reads CASSYSTYHGYTF. The DNA for the CDR3 is TGTGCCAGCAGTTACTCGACTTACCACGGCTACACCTTC.

The gene calls are TRBV9 and TRBJ1-3, with no clear D. Per germline, CDR1 SGDLS and CDR2 YYNGEE. The CDR3 is 16 residues long. The V end was cut by 4 bases, the J end by 0 bases, with 14 bases between. The CDR3, as DNA: TGTGCCAGCAGCTCCCAACCTAAAACCTCTGGAAACACCATATATTTT. Residues: CASSSQPKTSGNTIYF.

The gene calls are TRBV9 and TRBJ2-2, with TRBD1 as a possible D gene (5 bases). The V end lost 0 bases, the J end lost 6 bases, and 6 bases lay between the germline ends. This CDR3 has 13 residues. Germline-derived CDR1 and CDR2 are SGDLS and YYNGEE. The CDR3 loop reads CASSVAGSGELFF. Here the CDR3 DNA reads TGTGCCAGCAGCGTAGCAGGGTCCGGGGAGCTGTTTTTT.